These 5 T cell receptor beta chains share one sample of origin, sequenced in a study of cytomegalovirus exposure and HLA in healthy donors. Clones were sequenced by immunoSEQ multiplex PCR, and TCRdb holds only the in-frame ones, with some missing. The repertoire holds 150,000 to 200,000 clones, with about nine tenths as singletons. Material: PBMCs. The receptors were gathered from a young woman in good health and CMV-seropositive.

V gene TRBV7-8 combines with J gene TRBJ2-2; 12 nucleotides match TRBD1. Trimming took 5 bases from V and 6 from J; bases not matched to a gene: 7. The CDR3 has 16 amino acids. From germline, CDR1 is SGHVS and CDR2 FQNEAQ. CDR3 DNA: TGTGCCAGCAGCAGAGGGACAGGGGGCGCGGCCGGGGAGCTGTTTTTT. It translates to CASSRGTGGAAGELFF.

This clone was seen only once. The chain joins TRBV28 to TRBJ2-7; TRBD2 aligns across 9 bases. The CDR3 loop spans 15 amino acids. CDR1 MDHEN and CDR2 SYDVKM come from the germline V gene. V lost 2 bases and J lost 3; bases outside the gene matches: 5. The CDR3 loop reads CASSLISSGIYEQYF. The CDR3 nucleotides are TGTGCCAGCAGTTTAATTTCTAGCGGGATCTACGAGCAGTACTTC.

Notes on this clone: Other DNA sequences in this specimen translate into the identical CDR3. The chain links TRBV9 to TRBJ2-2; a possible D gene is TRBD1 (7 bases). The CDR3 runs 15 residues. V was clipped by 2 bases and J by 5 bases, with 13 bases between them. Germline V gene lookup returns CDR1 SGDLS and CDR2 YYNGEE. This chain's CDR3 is CASSVAGGQTGELFF. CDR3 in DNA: TGTGCCAGCAGCGTTGCAGGGGGGCAAACCGGGGAGCTGTTTTTT. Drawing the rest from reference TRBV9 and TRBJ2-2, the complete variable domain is DSGVTQTPKHLITATGQRVTLRCSPRSGDLSVYWYQQSLDQGLQFLIQYYNGEERAKGNILERFSAQQFPDLHSELNLSSLELGDSALYFCASSVAGGQTGELFFGEGSRLTVL.

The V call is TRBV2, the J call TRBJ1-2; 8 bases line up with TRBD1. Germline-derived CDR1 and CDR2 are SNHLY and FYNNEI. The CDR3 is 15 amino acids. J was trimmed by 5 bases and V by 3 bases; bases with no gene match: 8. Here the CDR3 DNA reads TGTGCCAGCAGTGATGGTCAGGGGGCCAATTATGGCTACACCTTC. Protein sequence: CASSDGQGANYGYTF.

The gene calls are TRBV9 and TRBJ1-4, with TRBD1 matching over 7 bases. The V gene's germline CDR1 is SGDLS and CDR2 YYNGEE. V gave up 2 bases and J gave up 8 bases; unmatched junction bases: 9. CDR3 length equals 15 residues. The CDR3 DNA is TGTGCCAGCAGCGTCGGGACAGCAACGGGGGAAAAACTGTTTTTT. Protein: CASSVGTATGEKLFF.